This T cell receptor beta chain stems from a study of blood T cell repertoires in COVID-19. Whole-study context: COVID-19 samples from acute and convalescent phases originated in the United States, Italy and Spain. PBMCs, B-cell-depleted T cells, or T cells provided the cDNA or gDNA that made up the material.

The CDR3 loop spans 14 amino acids. V shed 7 bases, J shed 0 bases, and the junction held 6 bases outside the gene matches. Germline V CDR1 and CDR2: MNHEY, SVGAGI. This clone appeared a single time. Libraries were prepared by immunoSEQ multiplex PCR; TCRdb keeps only in-frame clonotypes and omits some of them. Among about 54,000 clones listed, about four fifths were seen once. Sequencing was done on a sample of peripheral blood. The clonotype comes from a woman aged 60-75 years with acute or convalescent COVID-19. The chain is built from TRBV6-5 and TRBJ2-7, with TRBD1 matching 7 bases. This chain's CDR3 is CASKEAGGSYEQYF. The CDR3 coding sequence is TGTGCCAGCAAGGAGGCAGGGGGCTCCTACGAGCAGTACTTC.